Each of the 3 T cell receptor beta chains below was sequenced from the same sample in a study of PD-L1 blockade in urothelial cancer. The repertoire was sequenced with immunoSEQ multiplex PCR; TCRdb's copy has only in-frame clones and lacks some. The sample shows roughly 32,000 clones, 65% to 90% of them seen only once. The material was PBMCs, obtained around atezolizumab (anti-PD-L1) treatment. These receptors all stem from a man aged 60-69 years with urothelial cancer.

The chain links TRBV5-1 to TRBJ2-7; TRBD1 agrees at 9 bases. Germline CDR1 is SGHRS and CDR2 is YFSETQ. V trimming: 4 bases; J trimming: 6 bases; junction bases outside the gene matches: 8. CDR3 length equals 14 residues. The CDR3 region has the DNA TGCGCCAGCAGCAACTCCGGGACAGGGAGCGAGCAGTACTTC. Amino acid sequence: CASSNSGTGSEQYF.

The chain recombines TRBV6-5 with TRBJ1-1; possibly TRBD1 for D (6 bases). The CDR3 is 11 residues long. V was pared by 6 bases and J by 11 bases, with 13 bases between. Germline V lookup: CDR1 MNHEY, CDR2 SVGAGI. CDR3 amino acids: CASRPPGAAFF. In DNA form, the CDR3 reads TGTGCCAGCAGACCCCCAGGGGCCGCTTTCTTT.

This clone was seen more than once but under ten times. The CDR3 nucleotides read TGTGCCAGCAGCGCGACAGATAGCAATCAGCCCCAGCATTTT. This gives the protein CASSATDSNQPQHF. The rearrangement joins TRBV9 to TRBJ1-5; D is possibly TRBD1 (5 bases). The CDR3 runs 14 residues. Germline CDR1 is SGDLS and CDR2 is YYNGEE. The ends were cut back, 3 bases at V and 0 bases at J, with 7 bases in the middle. Looking up the rest from reference TRBV9 and TRBJ1-5 gives the full variable domain: DSGVTQTPKHLITATGQRVTLRCSPRSGDLSVYWYQQSLDQGLQFLIQYYNGEERAKGNILERFSAQQFPDLHSELNLSSLELGDSALYFCASSATDSNQPQHFGDGTRLSIL.